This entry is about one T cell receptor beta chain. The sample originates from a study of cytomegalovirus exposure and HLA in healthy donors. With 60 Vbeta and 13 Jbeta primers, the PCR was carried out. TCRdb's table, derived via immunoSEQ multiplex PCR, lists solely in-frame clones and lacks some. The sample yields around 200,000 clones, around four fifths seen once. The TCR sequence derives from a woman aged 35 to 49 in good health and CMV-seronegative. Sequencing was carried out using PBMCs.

CDR3 bases: TGTGCCAGCAGCGGCTCCAGAGAGACCCAGTACTTC. It translates to CASSGSRETQYF. This chain joins TRBV16 and TRBJ2-5; D is unclear. Germline CDR1 and CDR2: KGHSY and FQNENV. Trimming shortened V by 5 bases and J by 4 bases, and 8 bases separated the two germline ends. The CDR3 spans 12 residues. Full variable domain (missing parts from reference TRBV16 and TRBJ2-5): GEEVAQTPKHLVRGEGQKAKLYCAPIKGHSYVFWYQQVLKNEFKFLISFQNENVFDETGMPKERFSAKCLPNSPCSLEIQATKLEDSAVYFCASSGSRETQYFGPGTRLLVL.